Below are 8 T cell receptor beta chains sequenced from a single sample in a study of chemoradiotherapy in HPV16-positive cancers. Produced via immunoSEQ multiplex PCR; TCRdb's table is partial and in-frame only. The profile shows approximately 7,500 clones, 55% to 80% of them singletons. This sample was gathered from a patient who underwent chemoradiotherapy. The receptors were sampled from a human donor with HPV-associated anogenital cancer.

This clone was observed a few times. J is TRBJ1-2 and V is TRBV30; TRBD1 might be the D (5 bases). Germline assignment: CDR1 GTSNPN and CDR2 SVGIG (reference sequence). The CDR3 extends over 13 amino acids. V was clipped by 3 bases and J by 4 bases, with 12 bases between them. The CDR3 DNA sequence: TGTGCCTGGAGGGGGACCAAGGGCTATGGCTACACCTTC. It specifies CAWRGTKGYGYTF.

V usage is TRBV11-3 and J usage is TRBJ1-1; D might be TRBD1 (6 bases). The CDR3 loop spans 15 amino acids. Germline lookup yields CDR1 SGHNT and CDR2 YENEEA. The V end was cut by 1 base, the J end by 4 bases, with 13 bases between. CDR3 loop: CASSLAGRGATEAFF. The CDR3 nucleotides read TGTGCCAGCAGCTTAGCTGGTCGGGGGGCCACTGAAGCTTTCTTT.

This clone was counted only a few times. The chain joins TRBV7-2 to TRBJ1-3, with D unclear. CDR1 is SGHTA, CDR2 FQGNSA, per germline. Trimming removed 2 bases at V and 0 bases at J, with 8 bases between. The CDR3 is made up of 15 amino acids. In DNA, the CDR3 is TGTGCCAGCAGCTTAACGGCGTTCTCTGGAAACACCATATATTTT. It specifies CASSLTAFSGNTIYF.

V is TRBV9 and J is TRBJ2-2; 8 nucleotides line up with TRBD2. The CDR3 totals 15 residues. Germline lookup yields CDR1 SGDLS and CDR2 YYNGEE. Trimming cost V 0 bases and J 5 bases; bases outside gene matches: 3. For the CDR3, the DNA is TGTGCCAGCAGCGTAGGTCGGGGGGGGACCGGGGAGCTGTTTTTT. Protein: CASSVGRGGTGELFF.

This clone was seen a handful of times. The CDR3 DNA sequence: TGTGCCAGCAGCCGTTCGGCTAGGGGCACGGGAAACACCATATATTTT. It specifies CASSRSARGTGNTIYF. The V call is TRBV13, the J call TRBJ1-3; maybe TRBD1 (5 bases). Germline lookup yields CDR1 PRHDT and CDR2 FYEKMQ (reference sequence). The CDR3 totals 16 residues. V was pared by 5 bases and J by 4 bases, with 18 bases between. Using reference TRBV13 and TRBJ1-3 for the parts outside the CDR3, the full variable domain is AAGVIQSPRHLIKEKRETATLKCYPIPRHDTVYWYQQGPGQDPQFLISFYEKMQSDKGSIPDRFSAQQFSDYHSELNMSSLELGDSALYFCASSRSARGTGNTIYFGEGSWLTVV.

This chain uses TRBV9 with TRBJ2-3, with D possibly TRBD2 on 7 matching bases. V was pared by 2 bases and J by 0 bases, with 19 bases between. The CDR3 has 18 residues. Germline loops: CDR1 SGDLS, CDR2 YYNGEE. DNA of the CDR3: TGTGCCAGCAGCGTCGGCGGGGGCAAAATAACTAGCACAGATACGCAGTATTTT. It is translated as CASSVGGGKITSTDTQYF. The full variable domain, rest sourced from reference TRBV9 and TRBJ2-3, is DSGVTQTPKHLITATGQRVTLRCSPRSGDLSVYWYQQSLDQGLQFLIQYYNGEERAKGNILERFSAQQFPDLHSELNLSSLELGDSALYFCASSVGGGKITSTDTQYFGPGTRLTVL.

This clone was observed a few times. This chain joins TRBV9 and TRBJ1-1; maybe TRBD1 (5 bases). This CDR3 spans 14 amino acids. The germline V and J ends were trimmed by 0 bases and 6 bases, with 12 bases remaining between them. Germline values: CDR1 SGDLS, CDR2 YYNGEE. CDR3 bases: TGTGCCAGCAGCGTAGGCTGGGGCTCCCCTGAAGCTTTCTTT. This translates into CASSVGWGSPEAFF.

This chain links TRBV12-5 with TRBJ2-7, with TRBD2 identical over 12 bases. Losses at the gene ends were 0 bases for V and 1 base for J; bases not matched to a gene: 13. This CDR3 spans 20 amino acids. CDR1 is LGHNT and CDR2 is FRNRAP in the germline V gene. In DNA, the CDR3 is TGTGCTAGTGGTTTGGTACATCTAGCGGGAGGGCCAAGGGGGTCCTACGAGCAGTACTTC. This sequence encodes CASGLVHLAGGPRGSYEQYF.